The 20 T cell receptor beta chains listed next were all sequenced from one sample in a study of cytomegalovirus exposure and HLA in healthy donors. Both 60 Vbeta primers and 13 Jbeta primers went into the PCR. Profiling relied on immunoSEQ multiplex PCR, and the TCRdb table lists in-frame clones only, not all of them. The sample consists of fewer than 200,000 clones, roughly four fifths of them appearing once. Sequencing was performed on PBMCs. The receptors stem from a girl aged 2-10 years in good health and CMV-seropositive.

The chain uses TRBV28 and TRBJ2-7, with TRBD1 matching 10 bases. CDR3 length: 16 residues. Germline lookup yields CDR1 MDHEN and CDR2 SYDVKM. Trimming cost V 6 bases and J 2 bases; bases outside gene matches: 10. The chain's CDR3 is CASRSVRTGGAYEQYF. The CDR3 nucleotides are TGTGCCAGCAGGTCGGTTAGGACAGGGGGGGCCTACGAGCAGTACTTC.

This sequence joins TRBV10-3 and TRBJ2-1, with TRBD2 identical over 7 bases. Germline V gene sequence: CDR1 ENHRY, CDR2 SYGVKD. The V gene end was trimmed by 10 bases and the J gene end by 2 bases; junction bases not matched to a gene: 11. CDR3 length: 15 residues. CDR3 coding DNA: TGTGCCACCTTGCGGGAGCGGGTCCCCTACAATGAGCAGTTCTTC. It translates to CATLRERVPYNEQFF.

V usage is TRBV6-1 and J usage is TRBJ1-1; D is undetermined. Germline V CDR1 and CDR2: MNHNS, SASEGT. This CDR3 has 14 amino acids. The germline V and J ends were trimmed by 4 bases and 5 bases, with 14 bases remaining between them. For the CDR3, the DNA is TGTGCCAGCAGTGTCGAGGGTTCGGGAACTGAAGCTTTCTTT. Its translation: CASSVEGSGTEAFF.

The V gene is TRBV30, the J gene TRBJ2-6; D perhaps matches TRBD2 (5 bases). Germline-derived CDR1 and CDR2 are GTSNPN and SVGIG (reference sequence). The CDR3 runs 14 residues. V was trimmed by 3 bases and J by 4 bases, leaving 10 bases between them. CDR3 region: CAWSRGAGANVLTF. CDR3 bases: TGTGCCTGGAGCCGGGGAGCGGGGGCCAACGTCCTGACTTTC.

The chain joins TRBV11-2 to TRBJ2-7; the D gene is possibly TRBD2 (6 bases). The CDR3 length is 14 residues. In germline, CDR1 is SGHAT, CDR2 FQNNGV. The V end was cut by 3 bases, the J end by 8 bases, with 17 bases between. The CDR3 bases are TGTGCCAGCAGCTTTGCGACGGGAGACCACAAGCAGTACTTC. Translating gives CASSFATGDHKQYF. Combining the CDR3 with reference TRBV11-2 and TRBJ2-7 gives the whole variable domain EAGVAQSPRYKIIEKRQSVAFWCNPISGHATLYWYQQILGQGPKLLIQFQNNGVVDDSQLPKDRFSAERLKGVDSTLKIQPAKLEDSAVYLCASSFATGDHKQYFGPGTRLTVT.

The CDR3 DNA follows: TGTGCCACCAGCAGAGCGGGACTAGCGGTACAAGAGACCCAGTACTTC. This translates into CATSRAGLAVQETQYF. The V gene is TRBV15, the J gene TRBJ2-5, with 11 bases lining up with TRBD2. Germline CDR1 reads LNHNV; CDR2 reads YYDKDF (reference sequence). V was clipped by 1 base and J by 2 bases; unmatched bases: 3. The CDR3 spans 16 residues.

The V gene is TRBV10-3, the J gene TRBJ1-2; the D is unclear. CDR3 size: 18 residues. V was trimmed by 2 bases and J by 0 bases, leaving 19 bases between them. Germline CDR1 and CDR2: ENHRY and SYGVKD. The DNA of the CDR3 is TGTGCCATCAGTGAGATTGGGCACCGTCTGATAGCTAACTATGGCTACACCTTC. It specifies CAISEIGHRLIANYGYTF.

The chain uses TRBV6-5 and TRBJ1-1, with 8 positions matching TRBD1. V lost 7 bases, J lost 2 bases, and 6 bases stayed unmatched. The CDR3 is made up of 14 amino acids. Germline CDR1 reads MNHEY; CDR2 reads SVGAGI. The CDR3 spells CASTEDRANTEAFF. The CDR3 bases are TGTGCCAGCACCGAGGACAGGGCAAACACTGAAGCTTTCTTT.

This chain uses TRBV5-6 with TRBJ1-6; 8 bases are a match to TRBD1. The V gene's germline CDR1 is SGHDT and CDR2 YYEEEE. The CDR3 runs 16 residues. Unmatched junction bases numbered 10, after V lost 4 bases and J lost 7 bases. The CDR3 sequence: CASSPPTGDFNSPLHF. In DNA form, the CDR3 reads TGTGCCAGCAGCCCCCCGACAGGGGATTTCAATTCACCCCTCCACTTT.

The chain has TRBV6-1 and TRBJ1-6; D unresolved. CDR3 length equals 13 residues. V was clipped by 4 bases and J by 4 bases, with 5 bases between them. In germline, CDR1 is MNHNS, CDR2 SASEGT. The CDR3 DNA is TGTGCCAGCAGTGGTAATTATAATTCACCCCTCCACTTT. Protein product: CASSGNYNSPLHF.

The CDR3 nucleotides are TGCGCCAGCAGCCCGTGGCACAGGGGTCAGCCCCAGCATTTT. Encoded protein: CASSPWHRGQPQHF. The chain recombines TRBV4-1 with TRBJ1-5, with 7 positions matching TRBD1. With 4 bases clipped from V and 6 bases from J, the junction kept 6 bases outside the gene matches. This CDR3 has 14 residues. The V gene's germline CDR1 is MGHRA and CDR2 YSYEKL.

This sequence joins TRBV19 and TRBJ1-1, with D hard to call. The CDR3 loop spans 13 amino acids. CDR1 is LNHDA and CDR2 is SQIVND in the germline V gene (reference sequence). Trimming cost V 5 bases and J 0 bases, with 7 bases left between them. In DNA form, the CDR3 reads TGTGCCAGTAGTTACAGCCTGAACACTGAAGCTTTCTTT. This encodes CASSYSLNTEAFF.

The chain recombines TRBV7-2 with TRBJ1-5; weak D call: TRBD1 (5 bases). Looked up from germline, CDR1 is SGHTA and CDR2 is FQGNSA. Between the trimmed V and J ends, which lost 5 bases and 4 bases, there was a span of 15 bases. This CDR3 has 15 residues. Here the CDR3 reads CASSLKVGENQPQHF. CDR3 DNA: TGTGCCAGCAGCCTCAAAGTAGGGGAAAATCAGCCCCAGCATTTT.

The chain recombines TRBV30 with TRBJ1-5; the D is unclear. The CDR3 has 17 amino acids. From germline, CDR1 is GTSNPN and CDR2 SVGIG (reference sequence). The V end lost 0 bases, the J end lost 1 base, and 16 bases lay between the germline ends. The CDR3 nucleotides read TGTGCCTGGAGTGTAAGGTCCAACAGCCTCAGCAATCAGCCCCAGCATTTT. Translating it yields CAWSVRSNSLSNQPQHF.

This clone was recorded a few times. The chain joins TRBV5-1 to TRBJ2-6; no firm D call. In germline, CDR1 is SGHRS, CDR2 YFSETQ. V was trimmed by 6 bases and J by 2 bases, leaving 6 bases between them. CDR3 length: 13 amino acids. CDR3 residues: CASTITGANVLTF. In DNA, the CDR3 is TGCGCCAGCACTATAACTGGGGCCAACGTCCTGACTTTC.

This rearrangement joins TRBV28 to TRBJ2-2, with TRBD1 matching over 8 bases. The V segment lost 7 bases and the J segment 4 bases; nucleotides outside the gene matches: 8. This CDR3 contains 15 residues. Germline V gives CDR1 MDHEN, CDR2 SYDVKM. This CDR3 is CASTGQGVSTGELFF. In DNA, the CDR3 is TGTGCCAGCACCGGACAGGGAGTATCCACCGGGGAGCTGTTTTTT.

The chain has TRBV2 and TRBJ2-2; the D gene is possibly TRBD1 (5 bases). Trimming left V 1 base short and J 6 bases short, with 24 bases between. CDR1 and CDR2 from the germline V gene are SNHLY and FYNNEI. CDR3 length: 19 residues. The chain's CDR3 is CASSEDLFWQGEVAGELFF. CDR3 bases: TGTGCCAGCAGTGAAGATCTTTTTTGGCAGGGTGAGGTCGCCGGGGAGCTGTTTTTT. The entire variable domain, with the rest obtained from reference TRBV2 and TRBJ2-2, is as follows: EPEVTQTPSHQVTQMGQEVILRCVPISNHLYFYWYRQILGQKVEFLVSFYNNEISEKSEIFDDQFSVERPDGSNFTLKIRSTKLEDSAMYFCASSEDLFWQGEVAGELFFGEGSRLTVL.

The rearrangement uses TRBV6-4 and TRBJ2-7; 7 positions match TRBD1. The length of the CDR3 is 16 residues. Trimming took 7 bases from V and 1 from J; bases not matched to a gene: 13. Germline lookup yields CDR1 MRHNA and CDR2 SNTAGT. The CDR3 nucleotides read TGTGCCAGCATGGAAGGGACAGAAACTCCTTCCTACGAGCAGTACTTC. Protein sequence: CASMEGTETPSYEQYF.

The chain recombines TRBV6-1 with TRBJ2-1; D is possibly TRBD2 (6 bases). CDR3 length: 14 residues. Between the trimmed V and J ends, which lost 7 bases and 5 bases, there was a span of 15 bases. Germline lookup yields CDR1 MNHNS and CDR2 SASEGT. The CDR3 DNA reads TGTGCCAGCATCTCAGGACTATACCACAATGAGCAGTTCTTC. It encodes CASISGLYHNEQFF.

The chain is built from TRBV11-2 and TRBJ2-5, with 9 bases identical to TRBD2. V was pared by 1 base and J by 5 bases, with 5 bases of the junction left unmatched. The CDR3 is made up of 15 amino acids. CDR1 and CDR2 from the germline V gene are SGHAT and FQNNGV. Here the CDR3 DNA reads TGTGCCAGCAGCTTAGTAGCGGGAGTATCTGAGACCCAGTACTTC. Protein product: CASSLVAGVSETQYF. Using reference TRBV11-2 and TRBJ2-5 for the parts outside the CDR3, the full variable domain is EAGVAQSPRYKIIEKRQSVAFWCNPISGHATLYWYQQILGQGPKLLIQFQNNGVVDDSQLPKDRFSAERLKGVDSTLKIQPAKLEDSAVYLCASSLVAGVSETQYFGPGTRLLVL.